This entry lists 21 T cell receptor beta chains sequenced from one sample in a study of T-cell memory formation after mild COVID-19. TCRdb ran MiXCR on the 5' RACE reads and lists one entry per CDR3 protein. The sample carries almost 550,000 distinct CDR3 sequences, about a fifth recorded once. Sequencing input: PBMCs or a T cell subset sorted from them (not recorded which). The receptors were gathered from an adult woman who had mild COVID-19 (a few samples of this study predate the infection). Cell type and time point are not known.

The V gene is TRBV3-1, the J gene TRBJ1-4, with 7 bases identical to TRBD1. Germline V gives CDR1 LGHDT, CDR2 YNNKEL (reference sequence). The length of the CDR3 is 14 residues. V gave up 10 bases and J gave up 7 bases; unmatched junction bases: 12. CDR3 residues: CATKQGGQGEKLFF. CDR3 sequence (DNA): TGTGCCACTAAGCAGGGGGGGCAGGGTGAAAAACTGTTTTTT. Full variable domain (missing parts from reference TRBV3-1 and TRBJ1-4): DTAVSQTPKYLVTQMGNDKSIKCEQNLGHDTMYWYKQDSKKFLKIMFSYNNKELIINETVPNRFSPKSPDKAHLNLHINSLELGDSAVYFCATKQGGQGEKLFFGSGTQLSVL.

Ten or more counts support this clonotype. This rearrangement joins TRBV7-9 to TRBJ1-3; D gene unclear. The CDR3 contains 13 residues. Per germline, CDR1 SEHNR and CDR2 FQNEAQ (reference sequence). CDR3 in DNA: TGTGCAGGAGGGCTTAGCTCTGGAAACACCATATATTTT. This sequence encodes CAGGLSSGNTIYF.

The chain joins TRBV7-2 to TRBJ2-7, with D unresolved. From germline, CDR1 is SGHTA and CDR2 FQGNSA. Trimming took off 5 bases at V and 5 bases at J, with 16 bases between the two ends. The length of the CDR3 is 14 residues. CDR3 loop: CASSRSDGYDEQYF. In DNA form, the CDR3 reads TGTGCCAGCAGCAGATCGGACGGCTACGACGAGCAGTACTTC.

The rearrangement links TRBV20-1 to TRBJ2-7; D not certain. The CDR3 runs 11 residues. CDR1 and CDR2 (germline): DFQATT, SNEGSKA (reference sequence). V lost 6 bases and J 7 bases, leaving 13 bases between the germline ends. As DNA, the CDR3 is TGCAGTGCCCGGGCCCTGGGGGAGCAGTACTTC. Translating gives CSARALGEQYF.

This clonotype showed up just a few times. The V call is TRBV7-9, the J call TRBJ2-7; 10 bases are a match to TRBD1. This CDR3 is built from 15 residues. Germline CDR1 and CDR2: SEHNR and FQNEAQ (reference sequence). V gave up 2 bases and J gave up 5 bases; unmatched junction bases: 6. DNA of the CDR3: TGTGCCAGCAGCTTAACAGGGACAGGGGTCCACGAGCAGTACTTC. Its protein product is CASSLTGTGVHEQYF.

This clonotype turned up a few times. This rearrangement joins TRBV2 to TRBJ2-1; unclear D gene. Looked up from germline, CDR1 is SNHLY and CDR2 is FYNNEI. The CDR3 runs to 14 residues. V lost 3 bases to trimming and J lost 3 bases, with 9 bases between them. In DNA, the CDR3 is TGTGCCAGCAGTGAGAGGAAGGGCTACAATGAGCAGTTCTTC. This translates into CASSERKGYNEQFF.

The chain couples TRBV7-6 to TRBJ2-3; D is uncertain. The CDR3 totals 12 residues. V lost 5 bases, J lost 5 bases, and 8 bases lay in between. Germline V gene lookup returns CDR1 SGHVS and CDR2 FNYEAQ. CDR3 residues: CASSDFLDTQYF. In DNA, the CDR3 is TGTGCCAGCAGCGACTTTTTAGATACGCAGTATTTT. Full variable domain (rest looked up from reference TRBV7-6 and TRBJ2-3): GAGVSQSPRYKVTKRGQDVALRCDPISGHVSLYWYRQALGQGPEFLTYFNYEAQQDKSGLPNDRFSAERPEGSISTLTIQRTEQRDSAMYRCASSDFLDTQYFGPGTRLTVL.

This clonotype has only a few counts. The CDR3 protein is CASSPPQGSGRVNGETQYF. The DNA for the CDR3 is TGTGCCAGCAGCCCGCCCCAGGGTAGCGGGAGGGTTAATGGAGAGACCCAGTACTTC. The chain has TRBV12-3 or TRBV12-4 and TRBJ2-5; 11 positions match TRBD2. CDR3 length: 19 amino acids. V was pared by 6 bases and J by 4 bases, with 19 bases of the junction left unmatched.

This clonotype appeared many times. The rearrangement joins TRBV6-2 or TRBV6-3 to TRBJ2-1; no definite D call. With 4 bases removed from V and 6 bases from J, the gap between germline ends came to 25 bases. The CDR3 sequence is 18 residues long. Germline CDR1 and CDR2: MNHEY and SVGEGT. CDR3 loop: CASSLRIGGRDVVNEQFF. The CDR3, as DNA: TGTGCCAGCAGTTTGCGTATAGGTGGAAGGGATGTCGTCAATGAGCAGTTCTTC.

In its sample, this clonotype was seen a few times. The chain uses TRBV25-1 and TRBJ2-1; 13 nucleotides align to TRBD2. CDR3 length equals 14 residues. Germline CDR1 is MGHDK and CDR2 is SYGVNS. Trimming cost V 8 bases and J 5 bases; bases outside gene matches: 3. The DNA of the CDR3 is TGTGCCAGCGGGGGACTAGCGGGGAACAATGAGCAGTTCTTC. It codes for CASGGLAGNNEQFF.

The chain employs TRBV3-1 and TRBJ2-7; 10 nucleotides align to TRBD2. V lost 0 bases and J lost 3; bases outside the gene matches: 8. In germline, CDR1 is LGHDT, CDR2 YNNKEL (reference sequence). The CDR3 is made up of 17 amino acids. Here the CDR3 DNA reads TGTGCCAGCAGCCAAGATCTCGGGGCTAGCGGGAGCTACGAGCAGTACTTC. Protein: CASSQDLGASGSYEQYF.

This sequence joins TRBV2 and TRBJ2-1; 10 positions match TRBD1. The ends lost 6 bases at V and 3 bases at J; junction bases unmatched: 2. The CDR3 sequence is 14 residues long. CDR1 and CDR2 (germline): SNHLY, FYNNEI. In DNA form, the CDR3 reads TGTGCCAGCAGAAGGACAGGGGGCTACAATGAGCAGTTCTTC. This encodes CASRRTGGYNEQFF.

This clonotype was seen many times. The chain links TRBV18 to TRBJ2-3; D gene uncertain. Germline V gene sequence: CDR1 KGHSH, CDR2 LQKENI. The germline V and J ends were trimmed by 4 bases and 4 bases, with 6 bases remaining between them. The CDR3 sequence is 12 residues long. In DNA form, the CDR3 reads TGTGCCAGCTCACGTTACGCAGATACGCAGTATTTT. Translating it yields CASSRYADTQYF. The entire variable domain, with the rest obtained from reference TRBV18 and TRBJ2-3, is as follows: NAGVMQNPRHLVRRRGQEARLRCSPMKGHSHVYWYRQLPEEGLKFMVYLQKENIIDESGMPKERFSAEFPKEGPSILRIQQVVRGDSAAYFCASSRYADTQYFGPGTRLTVL.

The CDR3 DNA reads as TGTGCCACCAGCAGGTGGGGAGCAGGATCCTACGAGCAGTACTTC. Its protein is CATSRWGAGSYEQYF. The chain uses TRBV15 and TRBJ2-7; a weak D match, TRBD2 (5 bases). CDR3 length equals 15 residues. The V and J ends lost 3 bases and 1 base respectively, with 13 bases between them. Per the germline V gene, CDR1 is LNHNV and CDR2 is YYDKDF (reference sequence).

This clonotype showed up just a few times. The chain uses TRBV6-5 and TRBJ2-2; D might be TRBD2 (7 bases). The germline V and J ends were trimmed by 7 bases and 5 bases, with 17 bases remaining between them. Germline V gene lookup returns CDR1 MNHEY and CDR2 SVGAGI. The length of the CDR3 is 15 residues. DNA for the CDR3: TGTGCCAGCATTGAGTATGAGGGGGGGACCGGGGAGCTGTTTTTT. This translates into CASIEYEGGTGELFF.

This clonotype was counted many times. The rearrangement joins TRBV20-1 to TRBJ2-1; no clear D gene. Looked up from germline, CDR1 is DFQATT and CDR2 is SNEGSKA (reference sequence). The CDR3 is 14 amino acids. V lost 3 bases and J 1 base, leaving 10 bases between the germline ends. CDR3 nucleotides: TGCAGTGCTAGGTCCCTTTGGTCCTACAATGAGCAGTTCTTC. This sequence encodes CSARSLWSYNEQFF.

This clonotype was seen more than once but under ten times. The chain is built from TRBV6-2 or TRBV6-3 and TRBJ2-2, with D possibly being TRBD2 (5 bases). This CDR3 is built from 14 residues. The germline V and J ends were trimmed by 7 bases and 6 bases, with 15 bases remaining between them. Germline CDR1 reads MNHEY; CDR2 reads SVGEGT. CDR3 in DNA: TGTGCCAGCACATTATACGGGAAGGCCGGGGAGCTGTTTTTT. Translating gives CASTLYGKAGELFF.

V usage is TRBV6-5 and J usage is TRBJ1-2; 8 bases agree with TRBD1. CDR3 length: 14 residues. V shed 5 bases, J shed 8 bases, and the junction held 10 bases outside the gene matches. Per the germline V gene, CDR1 is MNHEY and CDR2 is SVGAGI. DNA of the CDR3: TGTGCCAGCAGTCGTGGGACAGGCTACTGGGGCTACACCTTC. Its protein product is CASSRGTGYWGYTF.

In this sample, this clonotype turned up a few times. This chain joins TRBV7-9 and TRBJ2-1; 8 nucleotides align to TRBD2. The CDR3 covers 17 residues. Germline CDR1 is SEHNR and CDR2 is FQNEAQ (reference sequence). With V trimmed by 4 bases and J by 0 bases, 8 bases remained unmatched. CDR3 DNA sequence: TGTGCCAGCAGCTCCCATTTAGCGGGATCCTCCTACAATGAGCAGTTCTTC. It codes for CASSSHLAGSSYNEQFF.

There are a few counts of this clonotype. This rearrangement joins TRBV4-1 to TRBJ1-1, with D perhaps matching TRBD1 (5 bases). CDR1 and CDR2 (germline): MGHRA, YSYEKL. Trimming removed 5 bases at V and 0 bases at J, with 16 bases between. The length of the CDR3 is 16 residues. Here the CDR3 reads CASSATLTEVNTEAFF. The CDR3 coding sequence is TGCGCCAGCAGCGCAACCTTGACAGAGGTGAACACTGAAGCTTTCTTT.

The V gene is TRBV6-6, the J gene TRBJ2-1; the match to TRBD2 covers 8 bases. Germline V gene data show CDR1 as MNHNY and CDR2 as SVGAGI (reference sequence). V was clipped by 3 bases and J by 6 bases; unmatched bases: 7. The CDR3 has 15 residues. The CDR3 sequence: CASSYPRGDLNEQFF. As DNA, the CDR3 is TGTGCCAGCAGTTATCCGCGGGGGGACCTCAATGAGCAGTTCTTC.